These 2 T cell receptor beta chains came from one sample sequenced in a study of blood T cell repertoires in COVID-19. The method was immunoSEQ multiplex PCR; TCRdb's version includes in-frame clones alone and lacks a portion of them. The repertoire includes about 150,000 clones, around 80% of them detected once, and around 7.1% sits in the top ten. Specimen: PBMCs or T cells enriched from blood (not recorded which). Every receptor here comes from a man aged 50-60 years who had recovered from COVID-19.

V usage is TRBV4-3 and J usage is TRBJ2-1; 9 positions match TRBD1. This CDR3 spans 17 amino acids. CDR1 is LGHNA and CDR2 is YSLEER in the germline V gene. V dropped 2 bases and J dropped 5; count of bases not matched to a gene: 10. The DNA of the CDR3 is TGCGCCAGCAGCCAACAATTTGGACAGGGGACGGACAATGAGCAGTTCTTC. Amino acid sequence: CASSQQFGQGTDNEQFF.

The rearrangement joins TRBV5-5 to TRBJ2-7; the match to TRBD1 covers 12 bases. V shed 4 bases and J 2 bases; nucleotides not matched to a gene: 4. This CDR3 comprises 15 residues. Germline CDR1 reads SGHKS; CDR2 reads YYEKEE (reference sequence). The CDR3 spells CASSQGQGATYEQYF. The CDR3 DNA reads TGTGCCAGCAGCCAGGGACAGGGGGCAACCTACGAGCAGTACTTC.